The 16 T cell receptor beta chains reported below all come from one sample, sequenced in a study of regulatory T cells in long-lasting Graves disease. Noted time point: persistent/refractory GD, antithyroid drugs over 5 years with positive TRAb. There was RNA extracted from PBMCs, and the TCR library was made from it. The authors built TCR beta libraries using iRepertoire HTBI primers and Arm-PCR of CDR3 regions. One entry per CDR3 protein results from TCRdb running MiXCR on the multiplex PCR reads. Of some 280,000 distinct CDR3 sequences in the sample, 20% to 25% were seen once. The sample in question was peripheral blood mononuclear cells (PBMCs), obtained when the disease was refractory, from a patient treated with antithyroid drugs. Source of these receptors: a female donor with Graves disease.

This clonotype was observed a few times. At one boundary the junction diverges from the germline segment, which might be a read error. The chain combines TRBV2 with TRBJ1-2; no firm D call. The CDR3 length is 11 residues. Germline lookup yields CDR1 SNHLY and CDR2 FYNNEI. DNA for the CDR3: TGTGCCAGCAGTGAATGGTATGGCTACGCCTTC. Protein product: CASSEWYGYAF.

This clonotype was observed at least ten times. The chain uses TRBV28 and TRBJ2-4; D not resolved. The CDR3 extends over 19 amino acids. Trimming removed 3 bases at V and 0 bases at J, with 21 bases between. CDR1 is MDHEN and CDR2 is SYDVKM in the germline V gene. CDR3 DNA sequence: TGTGCCAGCAGTTTCGGAGTTCCTTCCCCGGTGCAAGCCAAAAACATTCAGTACTTC. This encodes CASSFGVPSPVQAKNIQYF.

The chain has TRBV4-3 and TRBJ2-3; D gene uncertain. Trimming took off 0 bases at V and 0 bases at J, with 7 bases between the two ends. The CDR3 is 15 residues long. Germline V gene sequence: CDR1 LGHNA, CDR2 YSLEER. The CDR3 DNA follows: TGCGCCAGCAGCCAAGATCGCGGAAGCACAGATACGCAGTATTTT. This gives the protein CASSQDRGSTDTQYF.

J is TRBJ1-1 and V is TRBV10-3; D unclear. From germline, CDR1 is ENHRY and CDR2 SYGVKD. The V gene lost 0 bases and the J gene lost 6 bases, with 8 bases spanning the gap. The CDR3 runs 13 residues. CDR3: CAISESQFPEAFF. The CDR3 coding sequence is TGTGCCATCAGTGAGTCTCAGTTCCCTGAAGCTTTCTTT.

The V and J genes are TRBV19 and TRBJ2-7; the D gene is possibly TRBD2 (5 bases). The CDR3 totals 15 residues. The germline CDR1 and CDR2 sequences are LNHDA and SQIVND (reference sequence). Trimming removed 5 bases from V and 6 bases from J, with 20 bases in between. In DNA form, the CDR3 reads TGTGCCAGTAGTGCATTAGACTATACTAGTGGCGAGCAGTACTTC. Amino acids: CASSALDYTSGEQYF.

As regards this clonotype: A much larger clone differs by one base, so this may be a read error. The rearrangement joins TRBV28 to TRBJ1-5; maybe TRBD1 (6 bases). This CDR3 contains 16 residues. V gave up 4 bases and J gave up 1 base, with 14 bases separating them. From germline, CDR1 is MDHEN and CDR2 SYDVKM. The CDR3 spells CASSSTTGWSNQPQHF. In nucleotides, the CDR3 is TGTGCCAGCAGTTCAACGACAGGATGGAGCAATCAGCCCCAGCATTTT.

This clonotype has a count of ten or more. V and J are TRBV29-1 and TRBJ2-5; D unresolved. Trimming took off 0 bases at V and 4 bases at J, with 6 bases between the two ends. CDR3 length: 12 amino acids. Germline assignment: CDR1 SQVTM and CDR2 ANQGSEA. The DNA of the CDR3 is TGCAGCGTTGAAGAGTTACCAGAGACCCAGTACTTC. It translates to CSVEELPETQYF. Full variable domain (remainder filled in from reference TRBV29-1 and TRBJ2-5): SAVISQKPSRDICQRGTSLTIQCQVDSQVTMMFWYRQQPGQSLTLIATANQGSEATYESGFVIDKFPISRPNLTFSTLTVSNMSPEDSSIYLCSVEELPETQYFGPGTRLLVL.

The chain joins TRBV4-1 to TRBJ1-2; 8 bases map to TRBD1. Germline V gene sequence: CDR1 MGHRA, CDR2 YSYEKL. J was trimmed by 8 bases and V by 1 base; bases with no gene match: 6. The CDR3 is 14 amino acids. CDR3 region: CASSQVRGLWGYTF. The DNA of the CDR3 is TGCGCCAGCAGCCAAGTCAGGGGGCTTTGGGGCTACACCTTC.

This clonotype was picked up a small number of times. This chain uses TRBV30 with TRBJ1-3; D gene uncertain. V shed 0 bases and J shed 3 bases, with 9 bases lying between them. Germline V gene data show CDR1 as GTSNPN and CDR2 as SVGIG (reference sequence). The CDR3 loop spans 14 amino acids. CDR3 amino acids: CAWSVRDLGNTIYF. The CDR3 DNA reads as TGTGCCTGGAGTGTACGAGACCTTGGAAACACCATATATTTT.

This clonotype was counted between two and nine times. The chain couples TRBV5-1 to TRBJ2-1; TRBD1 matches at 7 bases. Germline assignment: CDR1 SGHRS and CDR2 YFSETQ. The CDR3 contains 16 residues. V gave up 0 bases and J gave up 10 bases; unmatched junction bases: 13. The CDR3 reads CASSLGQGQAYTEQFF. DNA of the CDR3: TGCGCCAGCAGCTTGGGACAGGGACAAGCGTATACCGAGCAGTTCTTC.

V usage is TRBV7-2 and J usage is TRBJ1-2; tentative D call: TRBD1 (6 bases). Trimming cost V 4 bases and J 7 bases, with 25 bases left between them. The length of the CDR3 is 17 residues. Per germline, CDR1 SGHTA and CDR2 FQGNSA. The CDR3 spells CASSSVEGGGMGGGYTF. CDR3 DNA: TGTGCCAGCAGCTCCGTCGAAGGGGGGGGTATGGGTGGTGGCTACACCTTC.

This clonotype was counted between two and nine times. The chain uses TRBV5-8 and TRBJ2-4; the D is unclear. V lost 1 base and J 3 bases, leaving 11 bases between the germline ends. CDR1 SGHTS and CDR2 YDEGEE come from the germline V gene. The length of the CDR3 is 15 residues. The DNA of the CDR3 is TGTGCCAGCAGCTTGCGACTTTCAGGCAAAAACATTCAGTACTTC. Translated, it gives CASSLRLSGKNIQYF.

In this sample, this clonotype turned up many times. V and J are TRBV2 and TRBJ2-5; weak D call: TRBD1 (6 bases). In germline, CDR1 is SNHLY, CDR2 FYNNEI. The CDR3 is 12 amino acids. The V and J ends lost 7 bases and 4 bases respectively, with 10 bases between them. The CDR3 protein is CASTGDGETQYF. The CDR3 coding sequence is TGTGCCAGCACAGGGGACGGAGAGACCCAGTACTTC.

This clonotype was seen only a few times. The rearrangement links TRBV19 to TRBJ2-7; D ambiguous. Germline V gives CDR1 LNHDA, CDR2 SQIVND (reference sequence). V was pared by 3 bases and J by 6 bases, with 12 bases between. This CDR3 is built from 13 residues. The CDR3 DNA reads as TGTGCCAGTAGTATTGCCGGCGGTTCCGAGCAGTACTTC. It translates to CASSIAGGSEQYF.

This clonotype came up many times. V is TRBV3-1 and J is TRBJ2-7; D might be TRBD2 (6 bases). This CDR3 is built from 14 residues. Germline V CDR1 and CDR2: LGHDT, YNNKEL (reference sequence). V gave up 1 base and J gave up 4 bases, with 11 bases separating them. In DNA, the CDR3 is TGTGCCAGCAGCCAAGGCGGGGCTACATACGAGCAGTACTTC. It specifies CASSQGGATYEQYF.

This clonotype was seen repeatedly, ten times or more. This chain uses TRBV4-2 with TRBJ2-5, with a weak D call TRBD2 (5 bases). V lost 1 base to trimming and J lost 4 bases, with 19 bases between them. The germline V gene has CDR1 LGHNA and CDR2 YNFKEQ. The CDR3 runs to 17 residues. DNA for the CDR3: TGTGCCAGCAGCCAAGGACCGGGAACCGACCCCAGAGAGACCCAGTACTTC. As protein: CASSQGPGTDPRETQYF.